The 16 T cell receptor beta chains presented below share a single source sample, sequenced in a study of early T cells in non-severe SARS-CoV-2 infection. TCRdb fed the 5' RACE reads into MiXCR, producing one record per CDR3 protein. The sample gives about 58,000 distinct CDR3 sequences, 9.5% to 15% of which show up once; 7.5% to 10% is in the top ten. The sequenced material came from whole blood. Every receptor here comes from an adult who was a healthcare worker with PCR-confirmed SARS-CoV-2 infection or an uninfected control (not recorded which).

This clonotype was counted at least ten times. V usage is TRBV5-4 and J usage is TRBJ2-5, with a tentative D call TRBD2 (6 bases). The CDR3 sequence is 13 residues long. Trimming left V 3 bases short and J 5 bases short, with 11 bases between. The germline CDR1 and CDR2 sequences are SGHNT and YYREEE (reference sequence). The CDR3 spells CASSWRDAETQYF. CDR3 nucleotides: TGTGCCAGCAGCTGGAGGGACGCGGAGACCCAGTACTTC.

The rearrangement uses TRBV7-2 and TRBJ2-1; 10 nucleotides align to TRBD2. With V trimmed by 0 bases and J by 0 bases, 8 bases remained unmatched. CDR1 is SGHTA, CDR2 FQGNSA, per germline. The CDR3 is 19 amino acids. The CDR3 bases are TGTGCCAGCAGCTTAGCTCCTAGCGGGAGACACCACTCCTACAATGAGCAGTTCTTC. It specifies CASSLAPSGRHHSYNEQFF.

This clonotype was recorded at least ten times. This chain links TRBV10-3 with TRBJ2-3, with a weak D call TRBD1 (6 bases). Trimming shortened V by 3 bases and J by 5 bases, and 12 bases separated the two germline ends. CDR1 ENHRY and CDR2 SYGVKD come from the germline V gene. The CDR3 contains 14 residues. CDR3 coding DNA: TGTGCCATCAGTGAAGACAGGATTTTAGATACGCAGTATTTT. This translates into CAISEDRILDTQYF.

The chain couples TRBV7-9 to TRBJ2-2; the D is unclear. V lost 0 bases and J 5 bases, leaving 7 bases between the germline ends. This CDR3 has 14 amino acids. The V gene's germline CDR1 is SEHNR and CDR2 FQNEAQ (reference sequence). CDR3 region: CASSLALVTGELFF. The CDR3 DNA sequence: TGTGCCAGCAGCTTAGCGCTGGTAACCGGGGAGCTGTTTTTT. Full variable domain (outside the CDR3, taken from reference TRBV7-9 and TRBJ2-2): DTGVSQNPRHKITKRGQNVTFRCDPISEHNRLYWYRQTLGQGPEFLTYFQNEAQLEKSRLLSDRFSAERPKGSFSTLEIQRTEQGDSAMYLCASSLALVTGELFFGEGSRLTVL.

V is TRBV7-3 and J is TRBJ1-2; 7 positions agree with TRBD1. The V gene's germline CDR1 is SGHTA and CDR2 FQGTGA. The CDR3 has 14 residues. The V gene end was trimmed by 2 bases and the J gene end by 4 bases; junction bases not matched to a gene: 4. The CDR3, as DNA: TGTGCCAGCAGCTTACAGGGGGGAAGCTATGGCTACACCTTC. It encodes CASSLQGGSYGYTF.

V is TRBV12-3 or TRBV12-4 and J is TRBJ2-1; 12 nucleotides align to TRBD2. Germline trimming cut 6 bases from V and 8 bases from J; bases unmatched to any gene: 8. This CDR3 has 15 residues. As DNA, the CDR3 is TGTGCCAGCAGATATACTAGCGGGGGGATCTATGAGCAGTTCTTC. Protein product: CASRYTSGGIYEQFF.

This clonotype was seen a few times. This chain joins TRBV18 and TRBJ2-7, with D unclear. Trimming pared 1 base from V and 0 bases from J, leaving 7 bases between. There are 14 residues in the CDR3. Germline assignment: CDR1 KGHSH and CDR2 LQKENI. The CDR3 reads CASSPLRSSYEQYF. In DNA form, the CDR3 reads TGTGCCAGCTCACCACTACGGAGCTCCTACGAGCAGTACTTC. The entire variable domain, with the rest obtained from reference TRBV18 and TRBJ2-7, is as follows: NAGVMQNPRHLVRRRGQEARLRCSPMKGHSHVYWYRQLPEEGLKFMVYLQKENIIDESGMPKERFSAEFPKEGPSILRIQQVVRGDSAAYFCASSPLRSSYEQYFGPGTRLTVT.

This clonotype was found a few times. The chain is built from TRBV12-3 or TRBV12-4 and TRBJ2-5; 9 bases line up with TRBD2. The ends lost 5 bases at V and 3 bases at J; junction bases unmatched: 10. The CDR3 totals 16 residues. CDR3 nucleotide sequence: TGTGCCAGCAGTGTCCTTAGCGGGAGAATCGAAGAGACCCAGTACTTC. This codes for CASSVLSGRIEETQYF.

This chain links TRBV19 with TRBJ1-5; perhaps TRBD1 as D (5 bases). The CDR3 loop spans 15 amino acids. Trimming cost V 4 bases and J 0 bases, with 10 bases left between them. Germline loops: CDR1 LNHDA, CDR2 SQIVND (reference sequence). In nucleotides, the CDR3 is TGTGCCAGTAGTACAGGGTCCTATAGCAATCAGCCCCAGCATTTT. This codes for CASSTGSYSNQPQHF.

A single count supports this clonotype. This rearrangement joins TRBV29-1 to TRBJ1-3; D not resolved. V was trimmed by 1 base and J by 3 bases, leaving 1 base between them. In germline, CDR1 is SQVTM, CDR2 ANQGSEA. This CDR3 spans 11 amino acids. Here the CDR3 DNA reads TGCAGCGTTGAAGGTGGAAACACCATATATTTT. Translating it yields CSVEGGNTIYF.

This clonotype occurred a few times. The chain links TRBV7-2 to TRBJ2-3, with TRBD2 identical over 8 bases. The CDR3 consists of 17 residues. Per germline, CDR1 SGHTA and CDR2 FQGNSA. Unmatched junction bases numbered 12, after V lost 7 bases and J lost 0 bases. CDR3 sequence: CASTKAPGLGSTDTQYF. The CDR3, as DNA: TGTGCCAGCACCAAAGCCCCGGGACTAGGGAGCACAGATACGCAGTATTTT.

The chain is built from TRBV4-2 and TRBJ2-3, with D perhaps matching TRBD2 (6 bases). Germline V CDR1 and CDR2: LGHNA, YNFKEQ. CDR3 length equals 16 residues. Trimming left V 2 bases short and J 4 bases short, with 16 bases between. CDR3 in DNA: TGTGCCAGCAGCCAATTAACTAGCTTCAGCGCAGATACGCAGTATTTT. As protein: CASSQLTSFSADTQYF.

Concerning this clonotype: A much more abundant neighbour one base away suggests this may be a read error. Without the conserved terminal phenylalanine or tryptophan, this CDR3 likely stems from a read error. The gene calls are TRBV6-6 and TRBJ2-4; possibly TRBD1 for D (5 bases). V lost 11 bases, J lost 2 bases, and 13 bases lay in between. The germline V gene encodes CDR1 MNHNY and CDR2 SVGAGI (reference sequence). The CDR3 totals 13 residues. CDR3 residues: CAVRTMPKNIQYY. The CDR3 DNA sequence: TGTGCCGTTAGGACAATGCCCAAAAACATTCAGTACTAC.

This clonotype was seen a few times. The chain has TRBV3-1 and TRBJ2-3, with D hard to call. This CDR3 region has 14 residues. V was trimmed by 0 bases and J by 2 bases, leaving 6 bases between them. In germline, CDR1 is LGHDT, CDR2 YNNKEL (reference sequence). This chain's CDR3 is CASSQDHFTDTQYF. The CDR3 coding sequence is TGTGCCAGCAGCCAAGATCACTTCACAGATACGCAGTATTTT.

This clonotype was found many times. The rearrangement uses TRBV7-6 and TRBJ2-3; possible D gene TRBD1, 6 bases. Trimming pared 5 bases from V and 8 bases from J, leaving 20 bases between. Looked up from germline, CDR1 is SGHVS and CDR2 is FNYEAQ. The CDR3 extends over 15 amino acids. CDR3 residues: CASSPDRDILATQYF. The CDR3 coding sequence is TGTGCCAGCAGCCCAGACCGGGACATTCTAGCTACGCAGTATTTT.

The rearrangement links TRBV28 to TRBJ2-7, with D perhaps matching TRBD1 (6 bases). The germline V gene has CDR1 MDHEN and CDR2 SYDVKM. Trimming removed 5 bases from V and 7 bases from J, with 18 bases in between. The CDR3 has 14 amino acids. The CDR3 DNA follows: TGTGCCAGCAGTCTCAGGGGCAGGGGCCGGGAGCAGTACTTC. Amino acid sequence: CASSLRGRGREQYF.